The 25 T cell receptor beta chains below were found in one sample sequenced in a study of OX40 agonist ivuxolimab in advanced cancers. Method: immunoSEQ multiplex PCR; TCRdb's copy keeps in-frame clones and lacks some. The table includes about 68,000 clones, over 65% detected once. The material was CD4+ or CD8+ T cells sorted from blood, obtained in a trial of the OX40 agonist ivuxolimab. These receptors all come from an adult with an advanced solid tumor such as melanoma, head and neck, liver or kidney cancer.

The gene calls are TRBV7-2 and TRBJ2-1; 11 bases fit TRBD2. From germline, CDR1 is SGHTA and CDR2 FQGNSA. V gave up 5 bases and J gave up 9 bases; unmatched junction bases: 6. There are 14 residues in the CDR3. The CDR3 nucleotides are TGTGCCAGCAGCACACTAGCGGGGGCGGGTGAGCAGTTCTTC. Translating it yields CASSTLAGAGEQFF. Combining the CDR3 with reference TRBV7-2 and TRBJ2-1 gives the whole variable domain GAGVSQSPSNKVTEKGKDVELRCDPISGHTALYWYRQSLGQGLEFLIYFQGNSAPDKSGLPSDRFSAERTGGSVSTLTIQRTQQEDSAVYLCASSTLAGAGEQFFGPGTRLTVL.

This CDR3 reads CASSLVPVAEKLFF. The CDR3 coding sequence is TGTGCCAGCAGCTTGGTGCCAGTAGCTGAAAAACTGTTTTTT. V and J are TRBV5-5 and TRBJ1-4, with D uncertain. This CDR3 is 14 amino acids long. The V gene's germline CDR1 is SGHKS and CDR2 YYEKEE (reference sequence). V dropped 0 bases and J dropped 7 bases, with 10 bases sitting between them.

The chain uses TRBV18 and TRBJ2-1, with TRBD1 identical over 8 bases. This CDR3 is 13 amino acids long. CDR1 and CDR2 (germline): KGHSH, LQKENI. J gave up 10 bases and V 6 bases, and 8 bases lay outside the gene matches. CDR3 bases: TGTGCCAGCTCCCCGGACAGGGAGAAGGAGCAGTTCTTC. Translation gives CASSPDREKEQFF.

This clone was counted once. Here the CDR3 DNA reads TGTGCCAGCAGTGGCAACTATAATTCACCCCTCCACTTT. It codes for CASSGNYNSPLHF. The chain combines TRBV2 with TRBJ1-6; D is unresolved. Trimming left V 4 bases short and J 3 bases short, with 4 bases between. Germline values: CDR1 SNHLY, CDR2 FYNNEI. The CDR3 has 13 residues.

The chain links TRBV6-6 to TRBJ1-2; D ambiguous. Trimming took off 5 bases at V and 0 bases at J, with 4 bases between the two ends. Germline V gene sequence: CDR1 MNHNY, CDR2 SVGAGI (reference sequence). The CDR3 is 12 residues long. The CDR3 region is CASSPANYGYTF. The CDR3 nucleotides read TGTGCCAGCAGTCCCGCTAACTATGGCTACACCTTC.

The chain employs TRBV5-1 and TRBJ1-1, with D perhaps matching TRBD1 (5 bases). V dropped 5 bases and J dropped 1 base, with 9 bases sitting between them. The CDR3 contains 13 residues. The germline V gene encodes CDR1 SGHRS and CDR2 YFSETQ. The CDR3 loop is CASRGDPNTEAFF. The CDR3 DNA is TGCGCCAGCAGGGGGGACCCGAACACTGAAGCTTTCTTT.

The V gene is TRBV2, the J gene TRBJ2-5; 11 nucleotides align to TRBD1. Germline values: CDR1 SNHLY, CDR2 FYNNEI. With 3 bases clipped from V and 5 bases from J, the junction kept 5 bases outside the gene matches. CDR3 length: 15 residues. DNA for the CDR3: TGTGCCAGCAGTGAGGACAGGGGGCGCCGGGAGACCCAGTACTTC. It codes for CASSEDRGRRETQYF.

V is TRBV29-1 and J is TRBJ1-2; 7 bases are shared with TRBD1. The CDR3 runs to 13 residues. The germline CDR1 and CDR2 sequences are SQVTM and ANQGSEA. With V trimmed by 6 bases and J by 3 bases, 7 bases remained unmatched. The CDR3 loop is CSVLKGADYGYTF. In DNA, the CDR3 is TGCAGCGTCCTGAAGGGGGCTGACTATGGCTACACCTTC.

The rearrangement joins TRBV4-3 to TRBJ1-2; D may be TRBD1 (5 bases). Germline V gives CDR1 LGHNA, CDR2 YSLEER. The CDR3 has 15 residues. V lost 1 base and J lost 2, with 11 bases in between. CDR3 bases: TGCGCCAGCAGCCAAGTAGCAGGGTTCAACTATGGCTACACCTTC. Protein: CASSQVAGFNYGYTF.

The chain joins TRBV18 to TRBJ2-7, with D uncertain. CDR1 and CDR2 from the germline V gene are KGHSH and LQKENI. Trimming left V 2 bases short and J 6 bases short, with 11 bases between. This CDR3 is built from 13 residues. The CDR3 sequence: CASSPGSDREQYF. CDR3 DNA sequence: TGTGCCAGCTCACCAGGATCGGACCGCGAGCAGTACTTC.

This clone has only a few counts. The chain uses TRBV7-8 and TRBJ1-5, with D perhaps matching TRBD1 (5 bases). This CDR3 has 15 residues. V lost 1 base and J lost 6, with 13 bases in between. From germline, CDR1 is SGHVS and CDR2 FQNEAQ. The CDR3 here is CASSLVGASGQPQHF. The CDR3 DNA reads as TGTGCCAGCAGCTTAGTAGGGGCTTCGGGTCAGCCCCAGCATTTT.

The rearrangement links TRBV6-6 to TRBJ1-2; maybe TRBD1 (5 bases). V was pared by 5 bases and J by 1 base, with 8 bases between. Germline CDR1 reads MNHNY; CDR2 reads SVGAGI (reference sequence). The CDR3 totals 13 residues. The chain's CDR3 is CASSLTVNYGYTF. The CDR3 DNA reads TGTGCCAGCAGTCTGACAGTTAACTATGGCTACACCTTC.

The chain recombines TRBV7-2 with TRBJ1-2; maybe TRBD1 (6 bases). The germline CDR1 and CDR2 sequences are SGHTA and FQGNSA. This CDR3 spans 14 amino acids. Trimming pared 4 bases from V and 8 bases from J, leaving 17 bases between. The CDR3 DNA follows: TGTGCCAGCAGCTCCTCCGGGACATTAGTAGGCTACACCTTC. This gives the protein CASSSSGTLVGYTF.

The chain's CDR3 is CASSLVPGRQPQHF. For the CDR3, the DNA is TGTGCCAGCAGCTTAGTTCCAGGGCGCCAGCCCCAGCATTTT. V is TRBV7-2 and J is TRBJ1-5, with a tentative D call TRBD1 (5 bases). The V end lost 1 base, the J end lost 7 bases, and 11 bases lay between the germline ends. CDR1 SGHTA and CDR2 FQGNSA come from the germline V gene. The CDR3 runs 14 residues.

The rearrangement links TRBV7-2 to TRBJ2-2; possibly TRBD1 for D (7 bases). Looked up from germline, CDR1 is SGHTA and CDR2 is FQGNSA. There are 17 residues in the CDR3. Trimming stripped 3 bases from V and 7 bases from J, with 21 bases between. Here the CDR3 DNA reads TGTGCCAGCAGCTTTCCCCCAGGGGGGTTAAGTGGCGGGGAGCTGTTTTTT. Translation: CASSFPPGGLSGGELFF.

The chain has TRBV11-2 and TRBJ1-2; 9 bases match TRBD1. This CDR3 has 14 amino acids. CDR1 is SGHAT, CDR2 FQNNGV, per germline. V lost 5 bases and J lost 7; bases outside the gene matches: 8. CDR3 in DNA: TGTGCCAGCAGCCTCGCCAACAGGGGGCTTGGCTACACCTTC. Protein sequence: CASSLANRGLGYTF.

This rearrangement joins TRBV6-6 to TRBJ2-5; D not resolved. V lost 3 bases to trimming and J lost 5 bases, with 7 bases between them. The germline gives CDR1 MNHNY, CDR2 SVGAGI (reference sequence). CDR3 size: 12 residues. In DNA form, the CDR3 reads TGTGCCAGCAGTTATATCAAGGAGACCCAGTACTTC. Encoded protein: CASSYIKETQYF.

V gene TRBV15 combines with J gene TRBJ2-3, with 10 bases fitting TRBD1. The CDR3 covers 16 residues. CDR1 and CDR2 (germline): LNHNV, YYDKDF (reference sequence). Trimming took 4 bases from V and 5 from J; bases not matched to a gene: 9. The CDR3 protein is CATSKSGQGIIDTQYF. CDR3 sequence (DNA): TGTGCCACCAGCAAGTCGGGACAGGGGATTATAGATACGCAGTATTTT.

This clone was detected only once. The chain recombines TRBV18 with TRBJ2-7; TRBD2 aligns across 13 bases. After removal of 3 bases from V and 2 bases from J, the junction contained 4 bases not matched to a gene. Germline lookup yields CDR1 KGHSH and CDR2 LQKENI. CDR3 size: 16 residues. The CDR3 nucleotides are TGTGCCAGCTCACCGGTACTAGCGGGGGGGCCCTACGAGCAGTACTTC. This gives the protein CASSPVLAGGPYEQYF.

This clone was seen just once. The CDR3 region is CASSYAVLGETQYF. Written as DNA, the CDR3 is TGTGCCAGCAGTTACGCCGTTTTAGGGGAGACCCAGTACTTC. The chain links TRBV6-5 to TRBJ2-5; D remains unclear. The V gene's germline CDR1 is MNHEY and CDR2 SVGAGI. The CDR3 totals 14 residues. The V end lost 2 bases, the J end lost 5 bases, and 12 bases lay between the germline ends.

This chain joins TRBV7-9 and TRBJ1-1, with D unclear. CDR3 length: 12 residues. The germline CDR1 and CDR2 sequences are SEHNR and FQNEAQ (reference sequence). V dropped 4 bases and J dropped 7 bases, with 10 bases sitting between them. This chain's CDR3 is CASSSEAVEAFF. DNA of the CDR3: TGTGCCAGCAGCTCAGAGGCGGTTGAAGCTTTCTTT.

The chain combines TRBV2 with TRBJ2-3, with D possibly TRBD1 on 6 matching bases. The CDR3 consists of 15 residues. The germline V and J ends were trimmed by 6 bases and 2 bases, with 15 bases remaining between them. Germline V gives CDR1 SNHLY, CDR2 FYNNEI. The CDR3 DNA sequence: TGTGCCAGCAGGCAGGGGCTAGCAACCACAGATACGCAGTATTTT. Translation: CASRQGLATTDTQYF.

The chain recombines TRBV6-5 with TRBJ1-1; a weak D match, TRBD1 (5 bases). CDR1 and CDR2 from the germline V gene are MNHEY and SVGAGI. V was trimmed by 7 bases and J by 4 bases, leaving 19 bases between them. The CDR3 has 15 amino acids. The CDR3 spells CASIRGGRVSTEAFF. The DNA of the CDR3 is TGTGCCAGCATTCGGGGGGGACGGGTCAGCACTGAAGCTTTCTTT.

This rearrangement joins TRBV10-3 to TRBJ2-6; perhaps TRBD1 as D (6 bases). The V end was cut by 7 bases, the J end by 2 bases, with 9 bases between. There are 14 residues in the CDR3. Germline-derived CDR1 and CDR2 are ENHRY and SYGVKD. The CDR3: CAINQGPGANVLTF. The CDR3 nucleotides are TGTGCCATCAATCAGGGGCCTGGGGCCAACGTCCTGACTTTC.

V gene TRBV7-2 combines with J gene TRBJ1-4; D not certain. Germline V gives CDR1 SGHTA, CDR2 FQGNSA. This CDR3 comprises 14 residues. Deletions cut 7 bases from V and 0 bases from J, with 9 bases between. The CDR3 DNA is TGTGCCAGCAAGGTCAGGCCAACTAATGAAAAACTGTTTTTT. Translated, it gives CASKVRPTNEKLFF.